The rows below give T cell receptor beta chains drawn from one sample of a study of PD-1 blockade in mismatch repair-deficient tumors. Method: immunoSEQ multiplex PCR; TCRdb's copy keeps in-frame clones and lacks some. The sample shows roughly 120,000 clones, about three quarters of them seen only once. The source was peripheral blood, collected more than 58 weeks after starting pembrolizumab. The receptor source for this set is an adult with mismatch repair-deficient cancer. Each CDR3 is given with its conserved first and last residue. A D gene is named only where the DNA matches it firmly. Part of the rows lack a size; the others show once, few, many or a class for expanded clones.

d_gene: .; v_gene: TRBV9; j_gene: TRBJ2-1; abundance: .; CDR3aa: CASSVRSGSSYNEQFF; CDR3nt: TGTGCCAGCAGCGTACGCAGCGGTAGCTCCTACAATGAGCAGTTCTTC
d_gene: .; v_gene: TRBV5-6; j_gene: TRBJ2-4; abundance: medium-sized; CDR3aa: CASTRGDGQIQYF; CDR3nt: TGTGCCAGCACCCGAGGAGATGGGCAAATTCAGTACTTC
d_gene: TRBD1; v_gene: TRBV2; j_gene: TRBJ1-2; abundance: .; CDR3aa: CASSSPGGSNYGYTF; CDR3nt: TGTGCCAGCAGTTCCCCAGGGGGTTCTAACTATGGCTACACCTTC
d_gene: .; v_gene: TRBV27; j_gene: TRBJ2-7; abundance: .; CDR3aa: CASSLSPGNEQYF; CDR3nt: TGTGCCAGCAGTTTATCGCCTGGGAATGAGCAGTACTTC
d_gene: TRBD1; v_gene: TRBV5-6; j_gene: TRBJ1-2; abundance: .; CDR3aa: CASSFRTGGANGYTF; CDR3nt: TGTGCCAGCAGCTTTCGAACAGGGGGCGCAAATGGCTACACCTTC
d_gene: .; v_gene: TRBV5-6; j_gene: TRBJ2-1; abundance: .; CDR3aa: CASSLVGASPNEQFF; CDR3nt: TGTGCCAGCAGCTTGGTTGGGGCCTCACCCAATGAGCAGTTCTTC
d_gene: TRBD2; v_gene: TRBV5-1; j_gene: TRBJ2-2; abundance: .; CDR3aa: CASSPTSGSNTGELFF; CDR3nt: TGCGCCAGCAGCCCGACTAGCGGGTCGAACACCGGGGAGCTGTTTTTT
d_gene: .; v_gene: TRBV6-5; j_gene: TRBJ1-4; abundance: .; CDR3aa: CASRRGATNEKLFF; CDR3nt: TGTGCCAGCAGGCGAGGAGCAACTAATGAAAAACTGTTTTTT
d_gene: TRBD2; v_gene: TRBV7-9; j_gene: TRBJ2-3; abundance: .; CDR3aa: CASRLSGRADTQYF; CDR3nt: TGTGCCAGCAGGCTCAGCGGGAGAGCAGATACGCAGTATTTT
d_gene: TRBD1; v_gene: TRBV19; j_gene: TRBJ1-1; abundance: .; CDR3aa: CASSRTGAPNTEAFF; CDR3nt: TGTGCCAGTAGTAGGACAGGGGCTCCGAACACTGAAGCTTTCTTT
d_gene: .; v_gene: TRBV4-1; j_gene: TRBJ2-1; abundance: .; CDR3aa: CASSQDPVLTEQFF; CDR3nt: TGCGCCAGCAGCCAAGATCCAGTTTTGACGGAGCAGTTCTTC
d_gene: .; v_gene: TRBV9; j_gene: TRBJ2-3; abundance: .; CDR3aa: CASSVVGQSTDTQYF; CDR3nt: TGTGCCAGCAGCGTAGTTGGACAGAGCACAGATACGCAGTATTTT
d_gene: .; v_gene: TRBV29-1; j_gene: TRBJ2-7; abundance: .; CDR3aa: CSVGLEREQYF; CDR3nt: TGCAGCGTTGGACTAGAACGCGAGCAGTACTTC
d_gene: TRBD1; v_gene: TRBV12-5; j_gene: TRBJ2-1; abundance: .; CDR3aa: CASGPQSGGSKNEQFF; CDR3nt: TGTGCTAGTGGTCCCCAATCAGGGGGCTCGAAAAATGAGCAGTTCTTC
d_gene: .; v_gene: TRBV11-3; j_gene: TRBJ2-5; abundance: .; CDR3aa: CASSLTETQYF; CDR3nt: TGTGCCAGCAGCTTAACAGAGACCCAGTACTTC
d_gene: .; v_gene: TRBV19; j_gene: TRBJ2-3; abundance: .; CDR3aa: CATWRVDTQYF; CDR3nt: TGTGCCACCTGGAGGGTGGATACGCAGTATTTT
d_gene: .; v_gene: TRBV19; j_gene: TRBJ1-5; abundance: .; CDR3aa: CATSLRNNQPQHF; CDR3nt: TGTGCCACTTCCCTTCGAAACAATCAGCCCCAGCATTTT
d_gene: TRBD1; v_gene: TRBV5-1; j_gene: TRBJ1-5; abundance: once; CDR3aa: CASSFGTDNQPQHF; CDR3nt: TGCGCCAGCAGCTTCGGGACAGATAATCAGCCCCAGCATTTT
d_gene: .; v_gene: TRBV5-1; j_gene: TRBJ1-3; abundance: .; CDR3aa: CASSLDPGGSGNTIYF; CDR3nt: TGCGCCAGCAGCTTGGACCCGGGTGGCTCTGGAAACACCATATATTTT
d_gene: .; v_gene: TRBV5-1; j_gene: TRBJ2-3; abundance: .; CDR3aa: CASSLEGPTSTDTQYF; CDR3nt: TGCGCCAGCAGCTTGGAAGGGCCCACTAGCACAGATACGCAGTATTTT
d_gene: .; v_gene: TRBV30; j_gene: TRBJ1-1; abundance: .; CDR3aa: CAWRLEGTMNTEAFF; CDR3nt: TGTGCCTGGAGACTCGAAGGGACGATGAACACTGAAGCTTTCTTT
d_gene: TRBD1; v_gene: TRBV13; j_gene: TRBJ1-5; abundance: few; CDR3aa: CASSRQGSSNQPQHF; CDR3nt: TGTGCCAGCAGCCGACAGGGGTCAAGCAATCAGCCCCAGCATTTT
d_gene: .; v_gene: TRBV27; j_gene: TRBJ2-3; abundance: .; CDR3aa: CASSLTGLSTDTQYF; CDR3nt: TGTGCCAGCAGTCTAACAGGGCTTAGCACAGATACGCAGTATTTT
d_gene: .; v_gene: TRBV7-3; j_gene: TRBJ2-2; abundance: .; CDR3aa: CASSLGQGELFF; CDR3nt: TGTGCCAGCAGCTTAGGGCAGGGGGAGCTGTTTTTT
d_gene: .; v_gene: TRBV19; j_gene: TRBJ2-7; abundance: .; CDR3aa: CASSSLSYEQYF; CDR3nt: TGTGCCAGTAGTTCGCTTTCCTACGAGCAGTACTTC
d_gene: TRBD1; v_gene: TRBV14; j_gene: TRBJ2-5; abundance: .; CDR3aa: CASSNLQGAEETQYF; CDR3nt: TGTGCCAGCAGCAATCTACAGGGGGCGGAGGAGACCCAGTACTTC
d_gene: .; v_gene: TRBV21-1; j_gene: TRBJ2-1; abundance: .; CDR3aa: CASSKGCRPYNEQFF; CDR3nt: TGTGCCAGCAGCAAAGGGTGTAGGCCTTACAATGAGCAGTTCTTC
d_gene: .; v_gene: TRBV6-1; j_gene: TRBJ1-1; abundance: .; CDR3aa: CASSVGTEAFF; CDR3nt: TGTGCCAGCAGTGTTGGGACTGAAGCTTTCTTT
d_gene: .; v_gene: TRBV13; j_gene: TRBJ1-4; abundance: .; CDR3aa: CASSPRRATNEKLFF; CDR3nt: TGTGCCAGCAGCCCTCGACGGGCAACTAATGAAAAACTGTTTTTT
d_gene: .; v_gene: TRBV4-3; j_gene: TRBJ1-4; abundance: many; CDR3aa: CASSPDTSNEKLFF; CDR3nt: TGCGCCAGCAGCCCCGACACCAGCAATGAAAAACTGTTTTTT
d_gene: .; v_gene: TRBV6-6; j_gene: TRBJ2-7; abundance: once; CDR3aa: CASSSQVGLLKQYF; CDR3nt: TGTGCCAGCAGTTCCCAGGTGGGTCTACTGAAGCAGTACTTC
d_gene: .; v_gene: TRBV6-6; j_gene: TRBJ2-2; abundance: .; CDR3aa: CASQTRQPTGELFF; CDR3nt: TGTGCCAGCCAGACGAGACAGCCCACCGGGGAGCTGTTTTTT
d_gene: .; v_gene: TRBV20-1; j_gene: TRBJ2-7; abundance: .; CDR3aa: CSVPGRDEQYF; CDR3nt: TGCAGTGTTCCGGGGCGAGACGAGCAGTACTTC
d_gene: TRBD1; v_gene: TRBV29-1; j_gene: TRBJ1-1; abundance: many; CDR3aa: CSVEAGTGGYTEAFF; CDR3nt: TGCAGCGTTGAAGCGGGGACAGGGGGGTACACTGAAGCTTTCTTT
d_gene: TRBD2; v_gene: TRBV9; j_gene: TRBJ2-1; abundance: once; CDR3aa: CASSVGLAVYNEQFF; CDR3nt: TGTGCCAGCAGCGTCGGACTAGCGGTCTACAATGAGCAGTTCTTC
d_gene: .; v_gene: TRBV2; j_gene: TRBJ1-2; abundance: few; CDR3aa: CATTTGLDYGYTF; CDR3nt: TGTGCCACCACGACAGGTCTGGACTATGGCTACACCTTC
d_gene: .; v_gene: TRBV5-1; j_gene: TRBJ2-7; abundance: .; CDR3aa: CASSLRDPPYEQYF; CDR3nt: TGCGCCAGCAGCTTGAGGGACCCACCATACGAGCAGTACTTC
d_gene: .; v_gene: TRBV7-3; j_gene: TRBJ1-1; abundance: .; CDR3aa: CASSRAGGATEAFF; CDR3nt: TGTGCCAGCAGCCGGGCCGGGGGAGCTACTGAAGCTTTCTTT
d_gene: .; v_gene: TRBV18; j_gene: TRBJ1-1; abundance: .; CDR3aa: CASSPRGNTEAFF; CDR3nt: TGTGCCAGCTCACCCCGGGGAAACACTGAAGCTTTCTTT
d_gene: .; v_gene: TRBV25-1; j_gene: TRBJ2-2; abundance: few; CDR3aa: CASSEWEVTGELFF; CDR3nt: TGTGCCAGCAGTGAATGGGAGGTTACCGGGGAGCTGTTTTTT
d_gene: .; v_gene: TRBV11-3; j_gene: TRBJ1-2; abundance: .; CDR3aa: CASSPGDANYGYTF; CDR3nt: TGTGCCAGCTCCCCAGGGGATGCGAACTATGGCTACACCTTC
d_gene: TRBD1; v_gene: TRBV11-2; j_gene: TRBJ2-7; abundance: .; CDR3aa: CASSRRSGQRNEQYF; CDR3nt: TGTGCCAGCAGCCGCCGTTCGGGACAGAGGAACGAGCAGTACTTC
d_gene: TRBD2; v_gene: TRBV5-1; j_gene: TRBJ2-3; abundance: .; CDR3aa: CASSVTSGISDTQYF; CDR3nt: TGCGCCAGCAGCGTGACTAGCGGGATTTCAGATACGCAGTATTTT
d_gene: TRBD1; v_gene: TRBV7-3; j_gene: TRBJ2-1; abundance: few; CDR3aa: CASSSRQGNYNEQFF; CDR3nt: TGTGCCAGCAGCTCACGACAGGGTAACTACAATGAGCAGTTCTTC
d_gene: .; v_gene: TRBV2; j_gene: TRBJ1-1; abundance: few; CDR3aa: CASSAIQTNTEAFF; CDR3nt: TGTGCCAGCAGCGCGATACAGACCAACACTGAAGCTTTCTTT
d_gene: TRBD2; v_gene: TRBV5-8; j_gene: TRBJ2-7; abundance: .; CDR3aa: CASSPGLLAGAAYEQYF; CDR3nt: TGTGCCAGCAGCCCCGGGTTACTAGCGGGTGCAGCCTACGAGCAGTACTTC
d_gene: .; v_gene: TRBV28; j_gene: TRBJ1-1; abundance: .; CDR3aa: CASSQPTQEAFF; CDR3nt: TGTGCCAGCAGCCAACCCACACAAGAAGCTTTCTTT
d_gene: TRBD1; v_gene: TRBV27; j_gene: TRBJ1-1; abundance: few; CDR3aa: CASSWRGGDTEAFF; CDR3nt: TGTGCCAGCAGTTGGAGAGGGGGCGATACTGAAGCTTTCTTT